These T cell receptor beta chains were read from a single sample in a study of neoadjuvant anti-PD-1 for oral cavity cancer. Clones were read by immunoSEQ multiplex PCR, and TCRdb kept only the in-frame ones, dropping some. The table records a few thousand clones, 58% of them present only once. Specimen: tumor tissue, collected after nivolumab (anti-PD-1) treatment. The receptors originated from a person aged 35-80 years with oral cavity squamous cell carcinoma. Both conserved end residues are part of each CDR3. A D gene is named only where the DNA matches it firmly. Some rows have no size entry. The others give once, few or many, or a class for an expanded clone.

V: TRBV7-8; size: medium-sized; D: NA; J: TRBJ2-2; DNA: TGTGCCAGCACCCGACCCCCGGGGGAGCTGTTTTTT; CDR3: CASTRPPGELFF
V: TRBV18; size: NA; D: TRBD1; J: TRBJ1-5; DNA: TGTGCCAGCTCGTCACAGGGGGATCAGCCCCAGCATTTT; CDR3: CASSSQGDQPQHF
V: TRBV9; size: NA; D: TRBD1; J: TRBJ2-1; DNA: TGTGCCAGCAGCCTCCGACAGGGGGGCAATGAGCAGTTCTTC; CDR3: CASSLRQGGNEQFF
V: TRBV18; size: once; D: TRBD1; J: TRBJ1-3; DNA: TGTGCCAGCTCTTCGGGACAGGTGAACTCTGGAAACACCATATATTTT; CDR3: CASSSGQVNSGNTIYF
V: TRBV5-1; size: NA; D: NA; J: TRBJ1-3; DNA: TGCGCCAGCAGCTTAGGGGACGGAAACACCATATATTTT; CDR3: CASSLGDGNTIYF
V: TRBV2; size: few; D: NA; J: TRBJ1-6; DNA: TGTGCCAGCAGGAAGGGGGGAGGCATGGCGTCACCCCTCCACTTT; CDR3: CASRKGGGMASPLHF
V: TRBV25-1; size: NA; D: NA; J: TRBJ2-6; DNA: TGTGCCAGCAGGGAGTCTGGGGCCAACGTCCTGACTTTC; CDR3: CASRESGANVLTF
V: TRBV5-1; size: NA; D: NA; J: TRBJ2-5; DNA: TGCGCCAGCAGCTTGGCCGGGGCAGCTCAAGAGACCCAGTACTTC; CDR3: CASSLAGAAQETQYF
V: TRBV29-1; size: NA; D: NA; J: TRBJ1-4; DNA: TGCAGCGTTACGATGCCAGGACAGCATAATGAAAAACTGTTTTTT; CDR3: CSVTMPGQHNEKLFF
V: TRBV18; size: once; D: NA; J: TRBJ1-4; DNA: TGTGCCAGCTCAATCCGTAATCTGGGAAGGTTGGAAAAACTGTTTTTT; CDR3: CASSIRNLGRLEKLFF
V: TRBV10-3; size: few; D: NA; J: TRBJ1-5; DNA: TGTGCCATCAAGGGAGAGGGGGTAGAACATCAGCCCCAGCATTTT; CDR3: CAIKGEGVEHQPQHF
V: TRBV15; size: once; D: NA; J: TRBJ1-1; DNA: TGTGCCACCAGCGAAGGAGGGACATTAACCGAAGCTTTCTTT; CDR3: CATSEGGTLTEAFF
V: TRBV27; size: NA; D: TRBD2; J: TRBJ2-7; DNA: TGTGCCAGCAGTTTAGGACCACTAGCGGGGGGCTACGAGCAGTACTTC; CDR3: CASSLGPLAGGYEQYF
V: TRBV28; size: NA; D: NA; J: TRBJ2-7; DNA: TGTGCCAGCACTAGCCAGGATACAGTTGCCTACGAGCAGTACTTC; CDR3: CASTSQDTVAYEQYF
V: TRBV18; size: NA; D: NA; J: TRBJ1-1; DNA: TGTGCCAGCTCACCACAGGGGGCTGAAGCTTTCTTT; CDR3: CASSPQGAEAFF
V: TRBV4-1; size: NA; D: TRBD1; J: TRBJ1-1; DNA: TGCGCCAGCAGCCGTTTAGGACAGGGGATTACGAACACTGAAGCTTTCTTT; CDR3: CASSRLGQGITNTEAFF
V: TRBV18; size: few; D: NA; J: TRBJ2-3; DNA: TGTGCCAGCTCACCCGAGAGCGGAGCAGATACGCAGTATTTT; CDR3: CASSPESGADTQYF
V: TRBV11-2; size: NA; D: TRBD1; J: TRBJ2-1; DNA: TGTGCCAGCAGCCACAGGGGGGCTCGGGGTGAGCAGTTCTTC; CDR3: CASSHRGARGEQFF
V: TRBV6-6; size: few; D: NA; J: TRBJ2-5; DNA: TGTGCCAGCAGTTACGGGGGAGACGGTAGCAGGGGGACCCAGTACTTC; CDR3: CASSYGGDGSRGTQYF
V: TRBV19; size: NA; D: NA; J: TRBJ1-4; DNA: TGTGCCAGTAGGGATGAAAAACTGTTTTTT; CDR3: CASRDEKLFF
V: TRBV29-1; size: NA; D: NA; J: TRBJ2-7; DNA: TGCAGCGTCGGTGAGAGCTCCTACGAGCAGTACTTC; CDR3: CSVGESSYEQYF
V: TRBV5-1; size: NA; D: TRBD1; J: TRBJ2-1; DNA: TGCGCCAGCAGCTTTGGGGGACAGGGGCGATCCAATGAGCAGTTCTTC; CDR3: CASSFGGQGRSNEQFF
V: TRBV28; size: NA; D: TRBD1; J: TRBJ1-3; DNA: TGTGCCAGCAGTTCTCAAATGGGGGTTACAGGGGACACCATATATTTT; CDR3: CASSSQMGVTGDTIYF
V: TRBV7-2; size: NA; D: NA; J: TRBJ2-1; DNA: TGTGCCAGCAACCTAGGGGGAAGAAGTGACAATGAGCAGTTCTTC; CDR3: CASNLGGRSDNEQFF
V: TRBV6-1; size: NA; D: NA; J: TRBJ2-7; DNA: TGTGCCAGCAGTGGATCCTTGGGGGTCGAGCAGTACTTC; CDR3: CASSGSLGVEQYF
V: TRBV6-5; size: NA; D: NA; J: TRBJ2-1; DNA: TGTGCCAGCACCCCTAGTGCATCGGGTGAGCAGTTCTTC; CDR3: CASTPSASGEQFF
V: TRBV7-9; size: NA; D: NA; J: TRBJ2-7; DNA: TGTGCCAGCAGCTCCCTTCAGGGGACCTACGAGCAGTACTTC; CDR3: CASSSLQGTYEQYF
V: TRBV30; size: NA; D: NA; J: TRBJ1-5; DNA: TGTGCCTGGAGGGGACATCCGAATCAGCCCCAGCATTTT; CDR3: CAWRGHPNQPQHF
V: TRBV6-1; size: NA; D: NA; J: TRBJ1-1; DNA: TGTGCCAGCAGTGAGTTTACTGAAGCTTTCTTT; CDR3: CASSEFTEAFF
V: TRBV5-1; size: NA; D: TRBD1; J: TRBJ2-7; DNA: TGCGCCAGCAGTCCCGGGACAGGGCTCTACGAGCAGTACTTC; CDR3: CASSPGTGLYEQYF
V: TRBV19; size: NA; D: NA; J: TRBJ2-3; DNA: TGTGCCAGTACCCCAGGGGCGGCGAATACGCAGTATTTT; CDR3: CASTPGAANTQYF
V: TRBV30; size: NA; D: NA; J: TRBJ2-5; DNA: TGTGCCTGGAGCCAAAAGGGGGTCTGGGAGACCCAGTACTTC; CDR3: CAWSQKGVWETQYF
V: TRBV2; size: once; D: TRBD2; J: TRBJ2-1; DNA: TGTGCCATCGGGACTAGCGGTCCCTACAATGAGCAGTTCTTC; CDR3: CAIGTSGPYNEQFF
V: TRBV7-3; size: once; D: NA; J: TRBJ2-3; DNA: TGTGCCAGCAGCTTTAACCCTTTGGTGGATACGCAGTATTTT; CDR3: CASSFNPLVDTQYF
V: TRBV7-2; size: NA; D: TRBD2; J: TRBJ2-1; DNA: TGTGCCAGCAGCCATGGGACTAGCGCCAATGAGCAGTTCTTC; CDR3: CASSHGTSANEQFF
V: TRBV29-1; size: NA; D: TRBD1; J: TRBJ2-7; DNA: TGCAGCGTTGACGGGACAGGGTACGAGCAGTACTTC; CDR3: CSVDGTGYEQYF
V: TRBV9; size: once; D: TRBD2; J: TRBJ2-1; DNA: TGTGCCAGCAGCCCTGGACTAGCTTCCTACAATGAGCAGTTCTTC; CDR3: CASSPGLASYNEQFF
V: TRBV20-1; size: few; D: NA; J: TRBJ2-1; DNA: TGCAGTGCTCGAACCCACCAGGAGCAGTTCTTC; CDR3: CSARTHQEQFF
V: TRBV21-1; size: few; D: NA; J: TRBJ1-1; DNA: TGTGCCAGCCTCCAAGGAGGGGACACTGAAGCTTTCTTT; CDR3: CASLQGGDTEAFF
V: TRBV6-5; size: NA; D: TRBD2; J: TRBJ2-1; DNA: TGTGCCAGCAGCTCCGGGACTAGCGTCCCTGAGCAGTTCTTC; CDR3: CASSSGTSVPEQFF
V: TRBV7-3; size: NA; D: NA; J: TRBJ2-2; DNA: TGTGCCAGCAGCTTGAGGTTAGGGGAGCTGTTTTTT; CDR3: CASSLRLGELFF
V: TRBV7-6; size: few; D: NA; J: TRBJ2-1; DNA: TGTGCCAGCAGCGGGGGCCCCGCGTATGAGCAGTTCTTC; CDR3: CASSGGPAYEQFF